These 18 T cell receptor beta chains originate from one sample sequenced in a study of cytomegalovirus exposure and HLA in healthy donors. 13 Jbeta primers and 60 Vbeta primers were used for the PCR. The assay was immunoSEQ multiplex PCR, and TCRdb's table has in-frame clones only and misses some. The profile covers 150,000 to 200,000 clones, with 77% appearing a single time and about 1.5% taken by the ten largest. What was sequenced was PBMCs. All receptors derive from a young man in good health and CMV-seronegative.

This clone was counted between two and nine times. This chain links TRBV29-1 with TRBJ2-5; TRBD1 might be the D (6 bases). This CDR3 spans 12 amino acids. From germline, CDR1 is SQVTM and CDR2 ANQGSEA. V dropped 7 bases and J dropped 4 bases, with 13 bases sitting between them. The CDR3 DNA reads TGCAGCGCCAGGGGAGTTGGAGAGACCCAGTACTTC. This codes for CSARGVGETQYF.

This rearrangement joins TRBV10-3 to TRBJ2-5; 8 bases map to TRBD1. Unmatched junction bases numbered 1, after V lost 6 bases and J lost 1 base. From germline, CDR1 is ENHRY and CDR2 SYGVKD. The CDR3 consists of 13 residues. As DNA, the CDR3 is TGTGCCATCAGGGGGACAGGCCAAGAGACCCAGTACTTC. Protein product: CAIRGTGQETQYF.

This clone was seen a few times. J is TRBJ1-2 and V is TRBV25-1; a weak D match, TRBD1 (6 bases). V was shortened by 3 bases and J by 7 bases, with 24 bases between the two germline ends. The length of the CDR3 is 17 residues. Germline CDR1 is MGHDK and CDR2 is SYGVNS. The CDR3 here is CASSESRAGEERRGYTF. The CDR3 DNA is TGTGCCAGCAGTGAGTCGAGGGCAGGGGAAGAGAGACGTGGCTACACCTTC.

This chain joins TRBV7-9 and TRBJ2-3; 8 nucleotides line up with TRBD1. With 6 bases clipped from V and 3 bases from J, the junction kept 5 bases outside the gene matches. The CDR3 has 14 residues. Germline V gives CDR1 SEHNR, CDR2 FQNEAQ (reference sequence). This CDR3 reads CASRHRQGTDTQYF. DNA for the CDR3: TGTGCCAGCAGACACCGACAGGGGACAGATACGCAGTATTTT.

The V and J genes are TRBV4-3 and TRBJ2-5; D is unresolved. The V end lost 1 base, the J end lost 5 bases, and 14 bases lay between the germline ends. This CDR3 has 15 residues. From germline, CDR1 is LGHNA and CDR2 YSLEER. The CDR3 is CASSQVFRIGETQYF. The CDR3 DNA follows: TGCGCCAGCAGCCAAGTCTTCAGGATTGGCGAGACCCAGTACTTC.

This chain connects TRBV27 to TRBJ1-6; no definite D call. Germline CDR1 MNHEY, CDR2 SMNVEV (reference sequence). V lost 2 bases and J 0 bases, leaving 17 bases between the germline ends. This CDR3 spans 19 amino acids. The DNA for the CDR3 is TGTGCCAGCAGTTTAGAGGCCTATACTGCAAGCTCCTATAATTCACCCCTCCACTTT. It translates to CASSLEAYTASSYNSPLHF.

The chain combines TRBV7-8 with TRBJ1-5; D may be TRBD1 (5 bases). In germline, CDR1 is SGHVS, CDR2 FQNEAQ. The germline V and J ends were trimmed by 6 bases and 0 bases, with 12 bases remaining between them. The CDR3 totals 15 residues. This CDR3 is CASREQENSNQPQHF. In nucleotides, the CDR3 is TGTGCCAGCAGGGAACAGGAGAATAGCAATCAGCCCCAGCATTTT.

This chain uses TRBV5-1 with TRBJ1-2, with a weak D call TRBD1 (6 bases). Germline V lookup: CDR1 SGHRS, CDR2 YFSETQ. V was trimmed by 4 bases and J by 2 bases, leaving 18 bases between them. The CDR3 is 16 amino acids. CDR3 DNA: TGCGCCAGCAGCCCTAGCGGACAGACAAACAACTATGGCTACACCTTC. Protein product: CASSPSGQTNNYGYTF.

This clone occurred a few times. This rearrangement joins TRBV4-3 to TRBJ2-7, with 8 bases matching TRBD2. Germline CDR1 LGHNA, CDR2 YSLEER. The CDR3 is 16 amino acids. Trimming removed 1 base from V and 6 bases from J; junction bases left unmatched: 11. CDR3 sequence reads: CASSQGPGTRASEQYF. Here the CDR3 DNA reads TGCGCCAGCAGCCAAGGGCCGGGGACTAGGGCGAGCGAGCAGTACTTC.

This clone appeared a few times. This chain uses TRBV6-1 with TRBJ1-3; a weak D match, TRBD1 (5 bases). The CDR3 extends over 13 amino acids. Germline CDR1 reads MNHNS; CDR2 reads SASEGT. V lost 6 bases to trimming and J lost 3 bases, with 9 bases between them. The CDR3 here is CASSGDSGNTIYF. For the CDR3, the DNA is TGTGCCAGCAGCGGAGACAGTGGAAACACCATATATTTT.

The CDR3 region has the DNA TGTGCCAGCAGCTTAGCAGGGCCCGGGGAGCTGTTTTTT. It encodes CASSLAGPGELFF. This chain connects TRBV11-2 to TRBJ2-2; the D gene is possibly TRBD1 (5 bases). Germline CDR1 and CDR2: SGHAT and FQNNGV. Trimming removed 1 base from V and 6 bases from J, with 6 bases in between. The CDR3 runs 13 residues.

CDR3 nucleotides: TGTGCCAGTAGTTCATGGACAGGGGGCTACGGAAACACCATATATTTT. Protein: CASSSWTGGYGNTIYF. The rearrangement links TRBV19 to TRBJ1-3; TRBD1 matches 11 bases. CDR1 LNHDA and CDR2 SQIVND come from the germline V gene (reference sequence). V trimming: 5 bases; J trimming: 4 bases; junction bases outside the gene matches: 7. The CDR3 is 16 amino acids.

V and J are TRBV6-1 and TRBJ2-7; D might be TRBD1 (6 bases). The CDR3 has 13 amino acids. Looked up from germline, CDR1 is MNHNS and CDR2 is SASEGT. V was shortened by 8 bases and J by 1 base, with 12 bases between the two germline ends. CDR3 sequence (DNA): TGTGCCAGCCTGTACAGGGAATCCTACGAGCAGTACTTC. It translates to CASLYRESYEQYF.

The CDR3 bases are TGCAGCGGGCGGACTAGCGGGGGCACAGATACGCAGTATTTT. Encoded protein: CSGRTSGGTDTQYF. The gene calls are TRBV29-1 and TRBJ2-3; 12 bases are a match to TRBD2. Looked up from germline, CDR1 is SQVTM and CDR2 is ANQGSEA. This CDR3 region has 14 residues. V was clipped by 7 bases and J by 1 base; unmatched bases: 3.

Only a few counts were recorded for this clone. In DNA form, the CDR3 reads TGTGCCAGCATACTCGGCGGAAGCGGGGGGGGCACCGGGGAGCTGTTTTTT. Its protein is CASILGGSGGGTGELFF. The chain recombines TRBV7-2 with TRBJ2-2; 10 nucleotides match TRBD2. CDR3 length: 17 amino acids. Germline trimming cut 7 bases from V and 4 bases from J; bases unmatched to any gene: 12. CDR1 and CDR2 from the germline V gene are SGHTA and FQGNSA.

The chain has TRBV9 and TRBJ2-7, with D possibly matching TRBD2 (5 bases). With 4 bases removed from V and 0 bases from J, the gap between germline ends came to 17 bases. The germline gives CDR1 SGDLS, CDR2 YYNGEE. The CDR3 has 16 residues. CDR3 in amino acids: CASSPGGGGLSYEQYF. The DNA for the CDR3 is TGTGCCAGCAGCCCTGGAGGAGGAGGACTCTCCTACGAGCAGTACTTC.

V gene TRBV9 combines with J gene TRBJ2-3; 9 bases map to TRBD2. V lost 0 bases to trimming and J lost 6 bases; unmatched junction nucleotides: 2. Germline V gene data show CDR1 as SGDLS and CDR2 as YYNGEE. The CDR3 totals 14 residues. The CDR3 bases are TGTGCCAGCAGCGTAGCTACTAGCGGGGATACGCAGTATTTT. Encoded protein: CASSVATSGDTQYF.

The V and J genes are TRBV30 and TRBJ1-1; 8 bases are a match to TRBD1. The trim removed 1 base at V and 1 base at J, leaving 8 bases unmatched. CDR3 length equals 16 residues. Germline values: CDR1 GTSNPN, CDR2 SVGIG (reference sequence). CDR3 residues: CAWSGTRTGRNTEAFF. The CDR3 nucleotides are TGTGCCTGGAGTGGAACCCGGACAGGGAGGAACACTGAAGCTTTCTTT. The full variable domain, with the rest looked up from reference TRBV30 and TRBJ1-1, is SQTIHQWPATLVQPVGSPLSLECTVEGTSNPNLYWYRQAAGRGLQLLFYSVGIGQISSEVPQNLSASRPQDRQFILSSKKLLLSDSGFYLCAWSGTRTGRNTEAFFGQGTRLTVV.